These T cell receptor beta chains were read from a single sample in a study of tumor and adjacent non-tumor tissue in lung cancer. In TCRdb, the multiplex PCR reads were re-called with MiXCR into one record per CDR3 protein. The sample shows more than 75,000 distinct CDR3 sequences, 65% to 75% of them seen only once. The sequenced sample consisted of lung tumor tissue. The receptor set was obtained from a woman in her sixties or seventies with non-small cell lung cancer. Both conserved end residues are part of each CDR3. Fields, in order: V gene, D gene, J gene, clone size, CDR3 DNA, CDR3 protein. A D gene is named only where the DNA matches it firmly. Expanded clones get a size class; other rows say once, few or many, or leave the size out.

v_call: TRBV6-5; d_call: TRBD2; j_call: TRBJ2-5; clone_size: -; cdr3_nt: TGTGCCAGCGGTTTCCCTAGCGGCTGGAAGGCCCAGTACTTC; cdr3_aa: CASGFPSGWKAQYF
v_call: TRBV5-5; d_call: -; j_call: TRBJ2-2; clone_size: -; cdr3_nt: TGTGACAGCAGTATGGCCAAATGGGCAGCCACCGGGGAGCTGTTTTTT; cdr3_aa: CDSSMAKWAATGELFF
v_call: TRBV4-1; d_call: TRBD2; j_call: TRBJ2-3; clone_size: -; cdr3_nt: TGCGGCAGCAGCGCGAGGACTAGCGGATACACAGATACGCAGTATTTT; cdr3_aa: CGSSARTSGYTDTQYF
v_call: TRBV11-3; d_call: -; j_call: TRBJ2-3; clone_size: -; cdr3_nt: TGTGCCAGCAGCTTAGGGAACACAGATAAGCAATATTTT; cdr3_aa: CASSLGNTDKQYF
v_call: TRBV6-2/TRBV6-3; d_call: -; j_call: TRBJ1-5; clone_size: many; cdr3_nt: TGTGCCAGCAGCCTGACGTGGAATCAGCCCCAGCATTTT; cdr3_aa: CASSLTWNQPQHF
v_call: TRBV29-1; d_call: -; j_call: TRBJ2-5; clone_size: -; cdr3_nt: TGCAGCGTTGAAGGAGGGCATGCTGACCAAGAGACCCAGTACTTC; cdr3_aa: CSVEGGHADQETQYF
v_call: TRBV29-1; d_call: -; j_call: TRBJ2-2; clone_size: -; cdr3_nt: TGCAGCGTTGACTCGGAGCACAAGACCGGGGAGCTGTTTTTT; cdr3_aa: CSVDSEHKTGELFF
v_call: TRBV6-5; d_call: -; j_call: TRBJ2-2; clone_size: once; cdr3_nt: TGTGCCAGCAGTTACGCCCGACGGTTGAACACTGGGGGGCTGTTTTTT; cdr3_aa: CASSYARRLNTGGLFF
v_call: TRBV28; d_call: -; j_call: TRBJ1-1; clone_size: -; cdr3_nt: TGTGTCAGCAGTTTAAACTCACCAATGAAAACTGAAGCTTTCTTT; cdr3_aa: CVSSLNSPMKTEAFF
v_call: TRBV6-1; d_call: -; j_call: TRBJ2-3; clone_size: -; cdr3_nt: TGTGTCAGCAGCGACATTGGGGCATGGAATCAGCCCCAGTATTTT; cdr3_aa: CVSSDIGAWNQPQYF
v_call: TRBV6-5; d_call: TRBD1; j_call: TRBJ1-5; clone_size: -; cdr3_nt: TGCGCCAGCAGTTACTCAGGAGGACAGGAACAGCCCCAGCATTTT; cdr3_aa: CASSYSGGQEQPQHF
v_call: TRBV20-1; d_call: -; j_call: TRBJ1-4; clone_size: many; cdr3_nt: TGCAGTGCTAGACCCGTGCCGGGACGGAATAATGAAAAACTGTTTTTT; cdr3_aa: CSARPVPGRNNEKLFF
v_call: TRBV6-1; d_call: -; j_call: TRBJ2-1; clone_size: -; cdr3_nt: TGTGCCAGCCCCCAAACTCGAGGTTCAGGTAACAATGATCAGTTCTTC; cdr3_aa: CASPQTRGSGNNDQFF
v_call: TRBV7-8; d_call: -; j_call: TRBJ2-2; clone_size: few; cdr3_nt: TGTGCCAGCAGTTTAACAGGGATTTGGGCCGGGGAGCTGTTTTTT; cdr3_aa: CASSLTGIWAGELFF
v_call: TRBV12-3/TRBV12-4; d_call: -; j_call: TRBJ2-3; clone_size: -; cdr3_nt: TGTGCCAGCAGTTTCGCCGCGGTGGGGCCAGATACGCAGTATTTT; cdr3_aa: CASSFAAVGPDTQYF
v_call: TRBV19; d_call: -; j_call: TRBJ2-3; clone_size: once; cdr3_nt: TGTGCCGGCTCGCGGGCCCTCTCCACAGATACGCAGTATTTT; cdr3_aa: CAGSRALSTDTQYF
v_call: TRBV5-4; d_call: -; j_call: TRBJ1-3; clone_size: -; cdr3_nt: TGTGCCAGCAGCGTTGGACGGAACGAAGACACCATATATTTT; cdr3_aa: CASSVGRNEDTIYF
v_call: TRBV4-1; d_call: TRBD2; j_call: TRBJ2-3; clone_size: -; cdr3_nt: TGCACCAGCAGCCAAGATTCGTCTCTAAGCGGGGCAGATACGCAGTATTTT; cdr3_aa: CTSSQDSSLSGADTQYF
v_call: TRBV10-3; d_call: TRBD1; j_call: TRBJ1-6; clone_size: many; cdr3_nt: TGTGCCATCAGTAACGGACAGGGTGGCTCACCCCTCCACTTT; cdr3_aa: CAISNGQGGSPLHF
v_call: TRBV6-6; d_call: -; j_call: TRBJ2-5; clone_size: once; cdr3_nt: TGTGCCAGCAGTTGCTTGGGATTAGCGATGGAGACCCAGTACTTC; cdr3_aa: CASSCLGLAMETQYF
v_call: TRBV5-5; d_call: -; j_call: TRBJ1-6; clone_size: -; cdr3_nt: TGTGTCAGCAACCCGTGTAAAGAATGGGATTCACCCCTCCACTTT; cdr3_aa: CVSNPCKEWDSPLHF
v_call: TRBV6-5; d_call: -; j_call: TRBJ2-1; clone_size: -; cdr3_nt: TGTGCCAGCAGTTACTCGAACACGGATAGGCAGTTCTTC; cdr3_aa: CASSYSNTDRQFF
v_call: TRBV11-3; d_call: -; j_call: TRBJ2-2; clone_size: -; cdr3_nt: TGTGACAGCAGCTTAAGTCCATGGAAGACGAACACCGGGGGGCTGTTTTTT; cdr3_aa: CDSSLSPWKTNTGGLFF
v_call: TRBV4-1; d_call: -; j_call: TRBJ2-7; clone_size: once; cdr3_nt: TGCGCCAGCAGCCAAGATGGCCAAGCAATCTACGAGCAGTACTTC; cdr3_aa: CASSQDGQAIYEQYF
v_call: TRBV12-5; d_call: -; j_call: TRBJ2-5; clone_size: -; cdr3_nt: TGTGTTAGTGGTTTTAGCGGAAACCAAGAGACTCAGTACTTC; cdr3_aa: CVSGFSGNQETQYF
v_call: TRBV6-1; d_call: -; j_call: TRBJ2-1; clone_size: -; cdr3_nt: TGTGCCATCAGTGCCCGTAGGGCCTATAATAAGCAGTTCTTC; cdr3_aa: CAISARRAYNKQFF
v_call: TRBV5-6; d_call: -; j_call: TRBJ1-4; clone_size: many; cdr3_nt: TGTGCCAGCAGCTTGAGGCCATATGCAACTAATGAAAAACTGTTTTTT; cdr3_aa: CASSLRPYATNEKLFF
v_call: TRBV6-1; d_call: -; j_call: TRBJ2-7; clone_size: -; cdr3_nt: TGTGCCAGCTCGTGGGAGCAGGTCTACGAGCAGTACTTC; cdr3_aa: CASSWEQVYEQYF
v_call: TRBV4-1; d_call: -; j_call: TRBJ1-2; clone_size: -; cdr3_nt: TGCGCCAGCAGCCAGGCCGGGACATGGGTCTATGGCTACACATTC; cdr3_aa: CASSQAGTWVYGYTF
v_call: TRBV12-3/TRBV12-4; d_call: -; j_call: TRBJ1-3; clone_size: many; cdr3_nt: TGTGCCAGCAGCCGGCCGGGTTCTGGAAACACCATATATTTT; cdr3_aa: CASSRPGSGNTIYF
v_call: TRBV6-4; d_call: -; j_call: TRBJ2-1; clone_size: -; cdr3_nt: TGTGCCAGCAGTGAAAGGACTACCACAGGGGCGATCCCCTACAATGAGCAGTTCTTC; cdr3_aa: CASSERTTTGAIPYNEQFF
v_call: TRBV6-1; d_call: -; j_call: TRBJ1-5; clone_size: -; cdr3_nt: TGTGCCAGCAGTGACATTGGGACATGGAATCAGCCCCAGCATTTT; cdr3_aa: CASSDIGTWNQPQHF
v_call: TRBV10-2; d_call: TRBD2; j_call: TRBJ2-7; clone_size: -; cdr3_nt: TGCGCCATTAGTGAATCCGGACTAGCGGGAGGGGTGCAGTACTTC; cdr3_aa: CAISESGLAGGVQYF
v_call: TRBV6-6; d_call: -; j_call: TRBJ2-7; clone_size: -; cdr3_nt: TGTGCCAGCAGTCGCAGCAGTGACAGCGTAAGCTACGACCAGTACTTC; cdr3_aa: CASSRSSDSVSYDQYF
v_call: TRBV4-2; d_call: -; j_call: TRBJ2-3; clone_size: -; cdr3_nt: TGTGCCAGCAGTTATAGCGGTAGCGCAGATACGCAGTATTTT; cdr3_aa: CASSYSGSADTQYF
v_call: TRBV11-2; d_call: TRBD2; j_call: TRBJ2-5; clone_size: -; cdr3_nt: TGTGCCAGCAGCGGGTTAGGGAGCGGGATCCAATACTTC; cdr3_aa: CASSGLGSGIQYF
v_call: TRBV11-2; d_call: TRBD1; j_call: TRBJ2-7; clone_size: few; cdr3_nt: TGTGCCAGCAGCTGGACAGGATCCTACGAGCAGTACTTC; cdr3_aa: CASSWTGSYEQYF
v_call: TRBV20-1; d_call: TRBD1; j_call: TRBJ1-1; clone_size: -; cdr3_nt: TGCAGTGCCAAACAGGGGGCGACTGAAGCTTTCTTT; cdr3_aa: CSAKQGATEAFF
v_call: TRBV6-2/TRBV6-3; d_call: -; j_call: TRBJ2-3; clone_size: -; cdr3_nt: TGTACCAGCAGTTATTCGGGGGAGATGCAGGATACGCAGTATTTT; cdr3_aa: CTSSYSGEMQDTQYF
v_call: TRBV5-1; d_call: -; j_call: TRBJ2-7; clone_size: -; cdr3_nt: TGCGCCGGCAGGTTTTCAGGGATCGGCCACGAGCAGTACTTC; cdr3_aa: CAGRFSGIGHEQYF
v_call: TRBV6-1; d_call: TRBD1; j_call: TRBJ1-4; clone_size: -; cdr3_nt: TGTACCAGCAGGCCTCGGACAGGCCCAACTAATGAAAAACCGTTTTTT; cdr3_aa: CTSRPRTGPTNEKPFF
v_call: TRBV24-1; d_call: TRBD2; j_call: TRBJ2-1; clone_size: many; cdr3_nt: TGTGCCACCAGTTCTAGCGGGAGGTTCAATGAGCAGTTCTTC; cdr3_aa: CATSSSGRFNEQFF
v_call: TRBV7-2; d_call: TRBD2; j_call: TRBJ2-7; clone_size: -; cdr3_nt: TGTGCCAGCATCATCACTAGCGGGAGCTACGAGCAGTACTTC; cdr3_aa: CASIITSGSYEQYF
v_call: TRBV10-3; d_call: TRBD2; j_call: TRBJ2-3; clone_size: -; cdr3_nt: TGTGTCATAAGAGATCCGCTAGCGGGAGATCTGGCGGATACGCAGTATTTT; cdr3_aa: CVIRDPLAGDLADTQYF
v_call: TRBV5-4; d_call: -; j_call: TRBJ1-6; clone_size: medium-sized; cdr3_nt: TGTGCCACCCATCTGAACCCCTATAATTCACCCCTCCACTTT; cdr3_aa: CATHLNPYNSPLHF
v_call: TRBV5-6; d_call: -; j_call: TRBJ2-1; clone_size: -; cdr3_nt: TGTGCCAGCAGCTCCCTGGTCTCCTACAATGAGCAGTTCTTC; cdr3_aa: CASSSLVSYNEQFF
v_call: TRBV6-5; d_call: -; j_call: TRBJ1-2; clone_size: -; cdr3_nt: TGCGCCAGCAGAGGGGGGGCAGATGGCTACACCTTC; cdr3_aa: CASRGGADGYTF
v_call: TRBV12-3/TRBV12-4; d_call: -; j_call: TRBJ2-3; clone_size: -; cdr3_nt: TGTATCAGCAGCCAGGGGGATACGCAGTATTTT; cdr3_aa: CISSQGDTQYF
v_call: TRBV5-4; d_call: -; j_call: TRBJ2-2; clone_size: -; cdr3_nt: TGTGCCAGCAGCGTAGAACTCAGGACCACCGGGGAGCTGTTTTTT; cdr3_aa: CASSVELRTTGELFF
v_call: TRBV28; d_call: -; j_call: TRBJ2-6; clone_size: -; cdr3_nt: TGTGCCAGCAGTTTTAACCACCCTGTTCACAAAGTCCTGACTTTC; cdr3_aa: CASSFNHPVHKVLTF